These 27 T cell receptor beta chains were all obtained from the same sample, sequenced in a study of T-cell memory formation after mild COVID-19. TCRdb analysed the 5' RACE reads with MiXCR anew, one entry per CDR3 protein. Among roughly 500,000 distinct CDR3 sequences, over 20% were seen once, and the ten largest hold around 13%. Sequenced sample: PBMCs or a T cell subset sorted from them (not recorded which). The receptors stem from an adult woman who had mild COVID-19 (a few samples of this study predate the infection). Cell type and time point are not known.

V usage is TRBV27 and J usage is TRBJ2-7, with D possibly matching TRBD2 (6 bases). The CDR3 is made up of 15 amino acids. The V gene's germline CDR1 is MNHEY and CDR2 SMNVEV (reference sequence). The V end lost 4 bases, the J end lost 3 bases, and 16 bases lay between the germline ends. The DNA of the CDR3 is TGTGCCAGCAGTTCGGGACTTAAGGTTCGCTACGAGCAGTACTTC. As protein: CASSSGLKVRYEQYF.

This clonotype was seen at least ten times. CDR3 region: CASSVQTEDEQFF. The CDR3 DNA sequence: TGTGCCAGCAGCGTTCAAACTGAAGATGAGCAGTTCTTC. The genes are TRBV7-2 and TRBJ2-1; D not resolved. This CDR3 region has 13 residues. The germline V and J ends were trimmed by 5 bases and 8 bases, with 13 bases remaining between them. Germline V gene data show CDR1 as SGHTA and CDR2 as FQGNSA.

Ten or more counts support this clonotype. The chain joins TRBV24-1 to TRBJ2-2, with 10 nucleotides matching TRBD2. Germline loops: CDR1 KGHDR, CDR2 SFDVKD. The CDR3 consists of 14 residues. The J segment lost 4 bases and the V segment lost 7 bases, leaving 2 bases of the junction unmatched. CDR3 sequence reads: CATRSGRGTGELFF. Written as DNA, the CDR3 is TGTGCCACCAGAAGCGGGAGGGGCACCGGGGAGCTGTTTTTT.

This clonotype was counted only a few times. The chain employs TRBV24-1 and TRBJ2-1; D may be TRBD2 (5 bases). Trimming removed 4 bases from V and 3 bases from J, with 15 bases in between. Germline assignment: CDR1 KGHDR and CDR2 SFDVKD. The CDR3 totals 16 residues. The CDR3 bases are TGTGCCACCAGTGACCGGGCTAGCAGCGTCTACAATGAGCAGTTCTTC. Amino acids: CATSDRASSVYNEQFF.

This clonotype was seen only a few times. This chain joins TRBV12-3 or TRBV12-4 and TRBJ2-1; 7 bases match TRBD2. The trim removed 7 bases at V and 4 bases at J, leaving 10 bases unmatched. This CDR3 comprises 15 residues. This CDR3 reads CASTPGRGVYNEQFF. CDR3 DNA sequence: TGTGCCAGCACCCCGGGGAGGGGAGTTTACAATGAGCAGTTCTTC.

The chain has TRBV28 and TRBJ1-2; 8 nucleotides line up with TRBD1. V gave up 5 bases and J gave up 13 bases; unmatched junction bases: 6. CDR1 is MDHEN, CDR2 SYDVKM, per germline. The CDR3 extends over 11 amino acids. The CDR3 sequence: CASSVDRGRTF. The DNA for the CDR3 is TGTGCCAGCAGTGTTGACAGGGGACGCACCTTC.

The rearrangement links TRBV4-1 to TRBJ1-1; tentatively, D is TRBD1 (5 bases). The CDR3 contains 16 residues. CDR1 is MGHRA, CDR2 YSYEKL, per germline. With 4 bases removed from V and 6 bases from J, the gap between germline ends came to 21 bases. CDR3 DNA: TGCGCCAGCAGCCCAGAAGGTCACGGCAGGGTGGCTGAAGCTTTCTTT. It specifies CASSPEGHGRVAEAFF.

Written as DNA, the CDR3 is TGCGCCAGCAGCCTCGTGGTGGGACGAGAGAGCACAGATACGCAGTATTTT. It encodes CASSLVVGRESTDTQYF. The chain links TRBV4-3 to TRBJ2-3; D possibly matches TRBD1 or TRBD2 (5 bases each). This CDR3 contains 17 residues. Per germline, CDR1 LGHNA and CDR2 YSLEER. V shed 4 bases and J shed 0 bases, with 17 bases lying between them.

The chain links TRBV4-2 to TRBJ1-2; D is perhaps TRBD1 (6 bases). This CDR3 is built from 13 residues. The V gene lost 4 bases and the J gene lost 4 bases, with 10 bases spanning the gap. CDR1 and CDR2 from the germline V gene are LGHNA and YNFKEQ. The CDR3 sequence is CASSRTDGYGYTF. CDR3 sequence (DNA): TGTGCCAGCAGCCGGACAGACGGCTATGGCTACACCTTC.

This chain joins TRBV15 and TRBJ2-1; D is ambiguous. Germline CDR1 LNHNV, CDR2 YYDKDF (reference sequence). The CDR3 sequence is 16 residues long. V lost 3 bases and J lost 4, with 16 bases in between. This CDR3 reads CATSSSKQLSYNEQFF. DNA for the CDR3: TGTGCCACCAGCAGTTCAAAACAGCTATCATACAATGAGCAGTTCTTC.

The gene calls are TRBV5-5 and TRBJ1-2; tentatively, D is TRBD1 (6 bases). The CDR3 is 13 residues long. The germline V and J ends were trimmed by 2 bases and 5 bases, with 10 bases remaining between them. Germline CDR1 reads SGHKS; CDR2 reads YYEKEE (reference sequence). The CDR3 nucleotides are TGTGCCAGCAGCTTTTCAGGGGATTATGGCTACACCTTC. Its protein product is CASSFSGDYGYTF.

The V and J genes are TRBV20-1 and TRBJ2-5, with 9 bases aligning to TRBD2. This CDR3 comprises 14 residues. The V segment lost 0 bases and the J segment 3 bases; nucleotides outside the gene matches: 2. Germline V lookup: CDR1 DFQATT, CDR2 SNEGSKA (reference sequence). This CDR3 is CSARDGGGEETQYF. The CDR3 region has the DNA TGCAGTGCTAGAGATGGCGGGGGGGAAGAGACCCAGTACTTC.

The chain combines TRBV2 with TRBJ2-2; possible D gene TRBD1, 5 bases. The CDR3 has 16 amino acids. The V gene lost 8 bases and the J gene lost 7 bases, with 23 bases spanning the gap. Per the germline V gene, CDR1 is SNHLY and CDR2 is FYNNEI. CDR3 amino acids: CASRLRARDLGGELFF. The DNA of the CDR3 is TGTGCCAGCCGACTCCGAGCCAGGGATCTGGGCGGGGAGCTGTTTTTT.

This clonotype was detected only a few times. The chain combines TRBV29-1 with TRBJ2-7; TRBD2 aligns across 7 bases. V shed 5 bases, J shed 3 bases, and the junction held 22 bases outside the gene matches. The CDR3 spans 18 residues. The germline CDR1 and CDR2 sequences are SQVTM and ANQGSEA. CDR3 sequence: CSVSPRGGTAGLLYEQYF. The CDR3 DNA reads TGCAGCGTTTCCCCCCGGGGAGGGACTGCGGGACTCCTCTACGAGCAGTACTTC.

A few counts support this clonotype. This rearrangement joins TRBV10-3 to TRBJ2-5; D remains unclear. Trimming removed 10 bases from V and 5 bases from J, with 14 bases in between. Germline V gene lookup returns CDR1 ENHRY and CDR2 SYGVKD. This CDR3 contains 12 residues. CDR3 DNA: TGTGCCAGCCGAGACGGAGTGGAGACCCAGTACTTC. It specifies CASRDGVETQYF.

The sample holds many counts of this clonotype. The chain couples TRBV7-8 to TRBJ2-2; D is ambiguous. CDR1 SGHVS and CDR2 FQNEAQ come from the germline V gene. CDR3 size: 14 residues. Trimming took off 1 base at V and 4 bases at J, with 7 bases between the two ends. The CDR3: CASSLDPGTGELFF. The CDR3 nucleotides read TGTGCCAGCAGCTTAGACCCGGGCACCGGGGAGCTGTTTTTT.

This chain connects TRBV6-2 or TRBV6-3 to TRBJ1-2; tentative D call: TRBD1 (6 bases). The CDR3 totals 15 residues. The germline V and J ends were trimmed by 5 bases and 7 bases, with 20 bases remaining between them. Germline CDR1 MNHEY, CDR2 SVGEGT. The CDR3 DNA follows: TGTGCCAGCAGTCAAACAGGGAGAGCGTTGCGTGGCTACACCTTC. Translating gives CASSQTGRALRGYTF.

The chain combines TRBV5-1 with TRBJ1-1; D unresolved. This CDR3 region has 13 residues. Trimming took 4 bases from V and 3 from J, leaving 10 bases between them. Germline V gene lookup returns CDR1 SGHRS and CDR2 YFSETQ. The CDR3 loop reads CASSPNPDTEAFF. DNA for the CDR3: TGCGCCAGCAGCCCTAACCCGGACACTGAAGCTTTCTTT.

J is TRBJ2-3 and V is TRBV7-9; 9 bases are a match to TRBD2. The CDR3 is 16 amino acids. With 4 bases clipped from V and 1 base from J, the junction kept 6 bases outside the gene matches. The germline gives CDR1 SEHNR, CDR2 FQNEAQ (reference sequence). The CDR3 region is CASSSPWTSGTDTQYF. In nucleotides, the CDR3 is TGTGCCAGCAGCTCCCCGTGGACTAGCGGCACAGATACGCAGTATTTT.

This chain uses TRBV5-1 with TRBJ2-3, with TRBD1 identical over 8 bases. V trimming: 4 bases; J trimming: 5 bases; junction bases outside the gene matches: 9. The CDR3 covers 15 residues. In germline, CDR1 is SGHRS, CDR2 YFSETQ. The CDR3 here is CASSNRDRKGDTQYF. CDR3 nucleotides: TGCGCCAGCAGCAACCGGGACAGGAAAGGAGATACGCAGTATTTT.

The chain joins TRBV7-3 to TRBJ2-1; 7 bases match TRBD1. The CDR3 runs to 15 residues. CDR1 is SGHTA and CDR2 is FQGTGA in the germline V gene. J was trimmed by 3 bases and V by 6 bases; bases with no gene match: 8. Here the CDR3 DNA reads TGTGCCAGCAGTCTCCCGGGACAGCACTACAATGAGCAGTTCTTC. It translates to CASSLPGQHYNEQFF.

There are a few counts of this clonotype. The chain uses TRBV7-6 and TRBJ2-7; no clear D gene. The CDR3 runs 13 residues. CDR1 and CDR2 (germline): SGHVS, FNYEAQ. The V and J ends lost 5 bases and 3 bases respectively, with 11 bases between them. The chain's CDR3 is CASSHSPIYEQYF. The CDR3 DNA follows: TGTGCCAGCAGCCACAGCCCGATCTACGAGCAGTACTTC.

The chain combines TRBV12-3 or TRBV12-4 with TRBJ1-6, with unresolved D. Between the trimmed V and J ends, which lost 2 bases and 9 bases, there was a span of 5 bases. The CDR3 covers 12 residues. CDR3 sequence (DNA): TGTGCCAGCAGTTTAACTTCTTCACCCCTCCACTTT. Its translation is CASSLTSSPLHF.

This clonotype was picked up a small number of times. The rearrangement uses TRBV6-5 and TRBJ2-1; TRBD2 agrees at 11 bases. Germline CDR1 is MNHEY and CDR2 is SVGAGI. This CDR3 comprises 17 residues. V trimming: 6 bases; J trimming: 12 bases; junction bases outside the gene matches: 19. CDR3 nucleotide sequence: TGTGCCAGCAGCGGACACCCGGGGACTAGCGGACCCGCTGGGCAGTTCTTC. Translated, it gives CASSGHPGTSGPAGQFF.

This clonotype came up a few times. The rearrangement links TRBV24-1 to TRBJ2-6; 9 positions match TRBD1. The CDR3 has 19 residues. The germline gives CDR1 KGHDR, CDR2 SFDVKD. The ends lost 4 bases at V and 0 bases at J; junction bases unmatched: 9. CDR3 in amino acids: CATSESAGQGHSGANVLTF. The CDR3, as DNA: TGTGCCACCAGTGAGTCGGCGGGACAGGGACACTCTGGGGCCAACGTCCTGACTTTC.

This clonotype turned up a few times. The gene calls are TRBV2 and TRBJ2-3, with D possibly called TRBD1 or TRBD2 (6 bases each). Trimming pared 5 bases from V and 3 bases from J, leaving 12 bases between. In germline, CDR1 is SNHLY, CDR2 FYNNEI. The CDR3 has 14 residues. The CDR3 loop is CASSTGRLTDTQYF. Written as DNA, the CDR3 is TGTGCCAGCAGTACAGGGAGGTTAACAGATACGCAGTATTTT.

This clonotype was counted a few times. The chain couples TRBV11-2 to TRBJ2-3; 8 bases agree with TRBD2. CDR3 size: 15 residues. CDR1 is SGHAT and CDR2 is FQNNGV in the germline V gene. The V and J ends lost 2 bases and 4 bases, in that order; junction bases with no gene match: 5. CDR3 residues: CASSLWAGGSDTQYF. The CDR3 bases are TGTGCCAGCAGCTTATGGGCGGGGGGATCAGATACGCAGTATTTT.